This T cell receptor (beta chain) was sequenced during a study of T cells after yellow fever vaccination. Study-wide results and limits: Post-booster reappearance was seen for most primary-vaccination clones (around 97% CD4, around 88% CD8).

The CDR3 runs 13 residues. Looked up from germline, CDR1 is DFQATT and CDR2 is SNEGSKA (reference sequence). This clonotype was observed a handful of times. Its antigen is currently unknown. TCRdb reprocessed the 5' RACE reads via MiXCR and lists one record per CDR3 protein. The table has fewer than 450,000 distinct CDR3 sequences, roughly 8.4% seen once. Sequencing was performed on PBMCs, taken more than 35 days after the first yellow fever vaccination. The chain links TRBV20-1 to TRBJ1-2; 9 positions agree with TRBD1. This TCR derives from a man aged 18 to 29 who received the YFV17D yellow fever vaccine. CDR3: CRGTGIGSYGYTF. For the CDR3, the DNA is TGCAGAGGGACAGGGATTGGGTCCTATGGCTACACCTTC.